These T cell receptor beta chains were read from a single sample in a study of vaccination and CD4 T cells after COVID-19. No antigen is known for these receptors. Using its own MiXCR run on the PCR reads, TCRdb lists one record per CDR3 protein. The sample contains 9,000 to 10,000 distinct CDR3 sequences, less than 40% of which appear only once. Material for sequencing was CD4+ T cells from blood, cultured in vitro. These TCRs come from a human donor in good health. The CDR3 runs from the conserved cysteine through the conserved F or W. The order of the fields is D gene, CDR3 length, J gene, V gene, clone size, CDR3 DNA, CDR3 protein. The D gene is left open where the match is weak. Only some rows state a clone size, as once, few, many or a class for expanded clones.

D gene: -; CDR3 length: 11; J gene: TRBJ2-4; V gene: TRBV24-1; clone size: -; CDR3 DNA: TGTGCCACCAGTGACCAGAACATTCAGTACTTC; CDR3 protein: CATSDQNIQYF
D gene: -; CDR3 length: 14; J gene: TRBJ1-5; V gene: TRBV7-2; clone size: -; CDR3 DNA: TGTGCCAGCAGCTTGGGCAGGGTCAATCAGCCCCAGCATTTT; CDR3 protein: CASSLGRVNQPQHF
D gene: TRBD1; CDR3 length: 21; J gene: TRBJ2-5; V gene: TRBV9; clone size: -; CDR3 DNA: TGTGCCAGCAGCGCAGGCGCCCGTTGGGACAGGGGTTTGCCGGCGAGTGAGACCCAGTACTTC; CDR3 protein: CASSAGARWDRGLPASETQYF
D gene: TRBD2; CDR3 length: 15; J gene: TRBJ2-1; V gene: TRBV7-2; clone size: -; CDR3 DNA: TGTGCCAGCAACCCTACTAGCGGGATAGGAAATGAGCAGTTCTTC; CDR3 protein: CASNPTSGIGNEQFF
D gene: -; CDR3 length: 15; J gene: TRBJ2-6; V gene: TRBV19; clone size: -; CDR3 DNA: TGTGCCAGTAAATCGGGTGCAGGAGGGGCCAACGTCCTGACTTTC; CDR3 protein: CASKSGAGGANVLTF
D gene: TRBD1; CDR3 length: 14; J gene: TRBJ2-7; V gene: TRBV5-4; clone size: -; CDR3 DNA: TGTGCCAGCAGCGCGGGACAGGGGCGCTACGAGCAGTACTTC; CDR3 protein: CASSAGQGRYEQYF
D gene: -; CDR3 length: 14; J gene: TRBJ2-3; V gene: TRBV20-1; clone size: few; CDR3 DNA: TGCAGTGCCCCAGAAGGACCCTGGTCAAATACGCAGTATTTT; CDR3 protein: CSAPEGPWSNTQYF
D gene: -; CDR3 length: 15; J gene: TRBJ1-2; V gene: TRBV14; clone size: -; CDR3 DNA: TGTGCCAGCAGCCAAGTAGCGGCGGCTAACTATGGCTACACCTTC; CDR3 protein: CASSQVAAANYGYTF
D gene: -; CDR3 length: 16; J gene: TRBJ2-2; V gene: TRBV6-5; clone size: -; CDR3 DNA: TGTGCCAGCAGTTACGTTTCCGCAGGTTACACCGGGGAGCTGTTTTTT; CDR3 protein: CASSYVSAGYTGELFF
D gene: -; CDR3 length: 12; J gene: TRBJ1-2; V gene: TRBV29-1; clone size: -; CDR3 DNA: TGCAGCGTTGACGGGGGCGGCTATGGCTACACCTTC; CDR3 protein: CSVDGGGYGYTF
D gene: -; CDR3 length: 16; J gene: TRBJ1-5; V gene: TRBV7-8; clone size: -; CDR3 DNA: TGTGCCAGCAGCGCCCCGGCGGACACCCTTAGGGGGCCCCAGCATTTT; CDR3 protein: CASSAPADTLRGPQHF
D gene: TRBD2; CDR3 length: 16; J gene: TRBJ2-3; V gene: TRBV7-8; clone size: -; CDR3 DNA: TGTGCCAGCAGCCCCGGGACTAGCGGGAGTGCTTTTAAGCAGTATTTT; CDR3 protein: CASSPGTSGSAFKQYF
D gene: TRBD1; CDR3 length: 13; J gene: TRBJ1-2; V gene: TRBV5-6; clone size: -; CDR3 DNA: TGTGCCAGCAGCTTTACAGGGGAGTATGGCTACACCTTC; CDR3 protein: CASSFTGEYGYTF
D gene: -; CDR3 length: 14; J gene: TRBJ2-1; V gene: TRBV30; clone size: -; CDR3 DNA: TGTGCCTGGATCTCGGGATATGGCTACAATGAGCAGTTCTTC; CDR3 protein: CAWISGYGYNEQFF
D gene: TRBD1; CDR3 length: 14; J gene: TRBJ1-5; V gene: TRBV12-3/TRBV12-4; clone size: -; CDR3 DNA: TGTGCCAGCAGTTTGCAGGGGGCGGTTCAGCCCCAGCATTTT; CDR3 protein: CASSLQGAVQPQHF
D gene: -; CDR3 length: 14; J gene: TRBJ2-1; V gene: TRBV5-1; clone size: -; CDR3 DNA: TGCGCCAGCAGCTTGGCCCAGGTGGGGGACGAGGAGTTCTTC; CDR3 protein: CASSLAQVGDEEFF
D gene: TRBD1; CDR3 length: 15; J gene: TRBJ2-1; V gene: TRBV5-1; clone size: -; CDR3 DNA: TGCGCCAGCAGCTTGGCGGGACAGGGGATATATGAGCAGTTCTTC; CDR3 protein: CASSLAGQGIYEQFF
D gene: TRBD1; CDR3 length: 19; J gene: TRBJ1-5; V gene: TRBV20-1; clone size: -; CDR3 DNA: TGCAGTGCTAGACCCTATCGGGACAGGTTTTCAATTGGCAATCAGCCCCAGCATTTT; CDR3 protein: CSARPYRDRFSIGNQPQHF
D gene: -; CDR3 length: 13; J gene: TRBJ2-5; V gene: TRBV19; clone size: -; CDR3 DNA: TGTGCCAGTAGTATAGGTAGGCAAGAGACCCAGTACTTC; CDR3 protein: CASSIGRQETQYF
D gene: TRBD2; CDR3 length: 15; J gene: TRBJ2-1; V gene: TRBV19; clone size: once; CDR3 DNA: TGTGCCAGTAGTATGCGGCTAGCGGGAGCTAATGAGCAGTTCTTC; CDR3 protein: CASSMRLAGANEQFF
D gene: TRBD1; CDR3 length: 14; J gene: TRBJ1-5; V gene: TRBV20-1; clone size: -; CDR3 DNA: TGCAGTGCTGACAAGGGGGCAGGCAATCAGCCCCAGCATTTT; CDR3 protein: CSADKGAGNQPQHF
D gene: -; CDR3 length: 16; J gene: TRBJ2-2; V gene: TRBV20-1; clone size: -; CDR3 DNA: TGCAGTGCTAGAGATAGACGGACTGCCAACACCGGGGAGCTGTTTTTT; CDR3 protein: CSARDRRTANTGELFF
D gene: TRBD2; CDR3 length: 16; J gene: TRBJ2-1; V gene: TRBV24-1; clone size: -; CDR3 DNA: TGTGCCACCAGTGACCAGACTAGCGGGAGGAGTGATGAGCAGTTCTTC; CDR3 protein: CATSDQTSGRSDEQFF
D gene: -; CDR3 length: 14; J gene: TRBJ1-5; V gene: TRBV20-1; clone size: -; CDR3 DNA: TGCAGTGCTAGAGATCGAGTTCATTCTCAGCCCCAGCATTTT; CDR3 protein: CSARDRVHSQPQHF
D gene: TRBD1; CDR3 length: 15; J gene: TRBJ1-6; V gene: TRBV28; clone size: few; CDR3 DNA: TGTGCCAGCAGTTTAGGGTCGGACAGGACGTCACCCCTCCACTTT; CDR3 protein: CASSLGSDRTSPLHF
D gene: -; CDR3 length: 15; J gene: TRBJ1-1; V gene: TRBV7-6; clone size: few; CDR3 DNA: TGTGCCAGCAGCTTAGTTGAGTTGACGAACACTGAAGCTTTCTTT; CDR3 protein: CASSLVELTNTEAFF
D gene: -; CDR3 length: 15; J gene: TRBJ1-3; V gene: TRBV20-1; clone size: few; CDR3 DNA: TGCAGTGCTAGTCGCGGGAGAGGAACTGGAAACACCATATATTTT; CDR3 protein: CSASRGRGTGNTIYF
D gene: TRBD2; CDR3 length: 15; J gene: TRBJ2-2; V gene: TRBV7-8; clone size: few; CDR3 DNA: TGTGCCAGCAGCGTGCTAGCGGGACGTACCGGGGAGCTGTTTTTT; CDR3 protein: CASSVLAGRTGELFF
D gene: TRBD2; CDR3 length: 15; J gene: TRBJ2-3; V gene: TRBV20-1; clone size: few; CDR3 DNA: TGCAGTGCTAGAGGGACTAGCGGGTGGACAGATACGCAGTATTTT; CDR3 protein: CSARGTSGWTDTQYF
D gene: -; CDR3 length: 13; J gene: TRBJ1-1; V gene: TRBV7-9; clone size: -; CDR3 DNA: TGTGCCAGCAGCGTTCTGGAATGGACTGAAGCTTTCTTT; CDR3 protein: CASSVLEWTEAFF
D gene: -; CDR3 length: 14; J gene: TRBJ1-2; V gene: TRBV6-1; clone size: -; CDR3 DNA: TGTGCCAGCAGTGAAGCGGGGGAGGGCTATGGCTACACCTTC; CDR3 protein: CASSEAGEGYGYTF
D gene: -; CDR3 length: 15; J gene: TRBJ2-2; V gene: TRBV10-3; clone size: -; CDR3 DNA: TGTGCCATCAGTGGGAAAGGCAAGAACACCGGGGAGCTGTTTTTT; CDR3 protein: CAISGKGKNTGELFF
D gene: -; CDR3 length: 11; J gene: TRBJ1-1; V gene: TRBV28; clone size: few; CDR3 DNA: TGTGCCAGCAGTTCCCCCGGCGAAGCTTTCTTT; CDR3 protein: CASSSPGEAFF
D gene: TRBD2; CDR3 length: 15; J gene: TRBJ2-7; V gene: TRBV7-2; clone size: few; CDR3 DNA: TGTGCCAGCAGCTTAGCACCTAGCGGGACCTACGAGCAGTACTTC; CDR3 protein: CASSLAPSGTYEQYF
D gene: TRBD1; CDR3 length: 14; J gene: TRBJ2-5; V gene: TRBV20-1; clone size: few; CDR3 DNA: TGCAGTGCTAGAGAGGACAGGGGAGGTGAGACCCAGTACTTC; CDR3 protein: CSAREDRGGETQYF
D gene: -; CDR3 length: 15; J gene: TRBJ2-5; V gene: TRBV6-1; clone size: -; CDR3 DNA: TGTGCCAGCAGTGAAACAGGGTGGATTCAAGAGACCCAGTACTTC; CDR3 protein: CASSETGWIQETQYF
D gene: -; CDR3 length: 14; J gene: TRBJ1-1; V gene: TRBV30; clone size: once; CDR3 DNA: TGTGCCTGGGCTAAGGGGAGGGGGAACACTGAAGCTTTCTTT; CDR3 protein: CAWAKGRGNTEAFF
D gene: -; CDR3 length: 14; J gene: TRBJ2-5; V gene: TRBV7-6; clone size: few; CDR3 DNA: TGTGCCAGCAGCTTAAGTCACGGAGGAGAGACCCAGTACTTC; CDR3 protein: CASSLSHGGETQYF
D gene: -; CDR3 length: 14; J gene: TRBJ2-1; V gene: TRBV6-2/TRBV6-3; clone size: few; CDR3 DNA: TGTGCCAGCTGCCTCTCCAGGTGGCTCAATGAGCAGTTCTTC; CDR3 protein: CASCLSRWLNEQFF
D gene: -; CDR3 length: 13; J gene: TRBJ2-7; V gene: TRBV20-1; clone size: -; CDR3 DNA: TGCAGTGCTGGCCCCTGGCGGAGCGACGAGCAGTACTTC; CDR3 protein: CSAGPWRSDEQYF
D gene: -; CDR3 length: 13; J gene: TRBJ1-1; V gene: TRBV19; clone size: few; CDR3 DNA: TGTGCCAGTAGTCCATACATGAACACTGAAGCTTTCTTT; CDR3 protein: CASSPYMNTEAFF
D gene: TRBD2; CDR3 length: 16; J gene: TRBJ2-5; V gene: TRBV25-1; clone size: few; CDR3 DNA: TGTGCCAGCAGTACGCGACTAGCGGGAGGGGAAGAGACCCAGTACTTC; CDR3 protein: CASSTRLAGGEETQYF
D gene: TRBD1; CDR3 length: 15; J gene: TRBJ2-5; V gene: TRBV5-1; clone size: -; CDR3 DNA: TGCGCCAGCAGCTTCCCAGGACAGGGAGGAGAGACCCAGTACTTC; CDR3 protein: CASSFPGQGGETQYF
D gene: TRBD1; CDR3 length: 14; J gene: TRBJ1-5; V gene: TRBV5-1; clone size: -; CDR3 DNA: TGCGCCAGCAGCCAACAGGGGGCTGGACAGCCCCAGCATTTT; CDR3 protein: CASSQQGAGQPQHF
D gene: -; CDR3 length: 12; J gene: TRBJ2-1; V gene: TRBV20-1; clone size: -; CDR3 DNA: TGCAGTGCCCCTGGTTCCTACAATGAGCAGTTCTTC; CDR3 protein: CSAPGSYNEQFF
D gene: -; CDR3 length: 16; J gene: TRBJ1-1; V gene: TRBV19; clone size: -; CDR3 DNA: TGTGCCAGTAGAATTACCGGGACGGCAGAGAACACTGAAGCTTTCTTT; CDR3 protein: CASRITGTAENTEAFF
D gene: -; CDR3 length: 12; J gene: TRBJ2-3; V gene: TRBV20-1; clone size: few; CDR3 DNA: TGCAGTGCTAGGTCAAGCACAGATACGCAGTATTTT; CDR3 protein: CSARSSTDTQYF
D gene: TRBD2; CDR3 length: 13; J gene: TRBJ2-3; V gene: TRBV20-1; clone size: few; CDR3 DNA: TGCAGTGCTTATCCTAGCGGGACTAATACGCAGTATTTT; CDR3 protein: CSAYPSGTNTQYF
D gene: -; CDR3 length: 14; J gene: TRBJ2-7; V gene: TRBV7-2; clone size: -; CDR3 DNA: TGTGCCAGCAGCCCCCCTCCGAGCGGGTACGAGCAGTACTTC; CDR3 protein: CASSPPPSGYEQYF
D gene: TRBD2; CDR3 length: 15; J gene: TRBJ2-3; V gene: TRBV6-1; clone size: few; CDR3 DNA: TGTGCCAGCAGTGAAGTACTAGCGGGCACAGATACGCAGTATTTT; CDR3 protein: CASSEVLAGTDTQYF